This T cell receptor (beta chain) stems from a study of blood T cell repertoires in COVID-19. Study in general: Whether acute or convalescent, the COVID-19 samples came from the United States, Italy and Spain.

Germline V lookup: CDR1 SGHTA, CDR2 FQGTGA. The J segment lost 9 bases and the V segment lost 3 bases, leaving 10 bases of the junction unmatched. This CDR3 is built from 15 residues. Original data processing: Scientists estimated how many nucleated cells there were by amplifying reference gene primers. Assay: immunoSEQ multiplex PCR; the TCRdb copy retains only in-frame clones and omits some. V and J calls plus clone size are reproduced from that table; the DNA served to infer D and trimming. The sample lists about 310,000 clones, roughly 84% occurring once. The sequenced sample consisted of peripheral blood. The sequence derives from a man in his fifties with active or convalescent COVID-19. The genes are TRBV7-3 and TRBJ2-1, with TRBD1 identical over 8 bases. CDR3 region: CASSFRADRDSEQFF. In DNA, the CDR3 is TGTGCCAGCAGCTTTAGGGCGGACAGGGACAGTGAGCAGTTCTTC.